Detailed here is one TCR beta chain. This may arise from a read error, as a much more abundant clone is one base away. Trimming cost V 8 bases and J 11 bases, with 21 bases left between them. This CDR3 is built from 13 residues. Per the germline V gene, CDR1 is LNHNV and CDR2 is YYDKDF (reference sequence). TCRdb reprocessed the RT-PCR reads with MiXCR, giving one entry per CDR3 protein. The sample includes around 700,000 distinct CDR3 sequences, 13% to 15% of them seen just once. This chain connects TRBV15 to TRBJ2-5; D is unclear. Sequencing input: memory CD4+ T cells from blood. The sequence came from a female donor in good health, serving as a healthy control. For the CDR3, the DNA is TGTGCCACCTCGCGTAGCTCCTACAATGAGCAGTACTTC. Its translation: CATSRSSYNEQYF.